The rows below give T cell receptor beta chains drawn from one sample of a study of identical twins. Each CDR3 protein is one row after TCRdb ran MiXCR on the 5' RACE reads. The table lists some 730,000 distinct CDR3 sequences, 15% to 20% of them singletons. This sample also belongs to another study, concerning T cells expressing NK-cell markers.

What was sequenced was PBMCs. The source is a woman younger than 30 in good health. The CDR3 runs from the conserved cysteine through the conserved F or W. The D gene is left open where the match is weak. Expanded clones get a size class; other rows say once, few or many, or leave the size out.

v_call: TRBV27
d_call: TRBD2
clone_size: -
cdr3_length: 13
j_call: TRBJ2-5
cdr3_aa: CASRGLAVETQYF
cdr3_nt: TGTGCCAGCAGAGGGCTAGCGGTAGAGACCCAGTACTTC

v_call: TRBV7-2
d_call: TRBD1
clone_size: -
cdr3_length: 17
j_call: TRBJ2-7
cdr3_aa: CASSLFFSGQGPYEQYF
cdr3_nt: TGTGCCAGCAGCTTATTTTTTTCGGGACAGGGTCCCTACGAGCAGTACTTC

v_call: TRBV7-8
d_call: -
clone_size: -
cdr3_length: 13
j_call: TRBJ2-2
cdr3_aa: CASSLDYRGELFF
cdr3_nt: TGTGCCAGCAGCTTAGACTATCGCGGGGAGCTGTTTTTT

v_call: TRBV20-1
d_call: TRBD1
clone_size: few
cdr3_length: 15
j_call: TRBJ1-2
cdr3_aa: CSARVPGQRVYGYTF
cdr3_nt: TGCAGTGCTAGAGTTCCGGGACAGAGAGTCTATGGCTACACCTTC

v_call: TRBV6-1
d_call: -
clone_size: few
cdr3_length: 14
j_call: TRBJ2-7
cdr3_aa: CASSEVLAGIEQYF
cdr3_nt: TGTGCCAGCAGTGAAGTCTTAGCAGGGATCGAGCAGTACTTC

v_call: TRBV24-1
d_call: -
clone_size: -
cdr3_length: 11
j_call: TRBJ2-1
cdr3_aa: CATSPGVGQFF
cdr3_nt: TGTGCCACCAGTCCCGGGGTCGGGCAGTTCTTC

v_call: TRBV24-1
d_call: -
clone_size: -
cdr3_length: 13
j_call: TRBJ1-1
cdr3_aa: CATSDSRNTEAFF
cdr3_nt: TGTGCCACCAGTGATTCGAGGAACACTGAAGCTTTCTTT

v_call: TRBV3-1
d_call: -
clone_size: -
cdr3_length: 13
j_call: TRBJ2-5
cdr3_aa: CASSQYGIETQYF
cdr3_nt: TGTGCCAGCAGCCAATACGGCATCGAGACCCAGTACTTC

v_call: TRBV19
d_call: TRBD1
clone_size: few
cdr3_length: 16
j_call: TRBJ2-7
cdr3_aa: CASSILPGQGNYEQYF
cdr3_nt: TGTGCCAGTAGTATTCTCCCGGGACAGGGCAACTACGAGCAGTACTTC

v_call: TRBV10-3
d_call: TRBD2
clone_size: -
cdr3_length: 16
j_call: TRBJ2-2
cdr3_aa: CAIRLAGGIHTGELFF
cdr3_nt: TGTGCCATCCGACTAGCGGGAGGGATCCACACCGGGGAGCTGTTTTTT

v_call: TRBV10-3
d_call: -
clone_size: few
cdr3_length: 15
j_call: TRBJ1-3
cdr3_aa: CASAEGYLAGNTIYF
cdr3_nt: TGTGCCTCGGCCGAGGGGTATTTGGCTGGAAACACCATATATTTT

v_call: TRBV12-3/TRBV12-4
d_call: -
clone_size: few
cdr3_length: 13
j_call: TRBJ2-1
cdr3_aa: CASSLVVDNEQFF
cdr3_nt: TGTGCCAGCAGTTTAGTAGTTGACAATGAGCAGTTCTTC

v_call: TRBV6-2/TRBV6-3
d_call: -
clone_size: -
cdr3_length: 13
j_call: TRBJ2-5
cdr3_aa: CASRGTRRETQYF
cdr3_nt: TGTGCCAGTAGGGGAACAAGACGCGAGACCCAGTACTTC

v_call: TRBV9
d_call: TRBD1
clone_size: -
cdr3_length: 15
j_call: TRBJ1-2
cdr3_aa: CASSADRDTNYGYTF
cdr3_nt: TGTGCCAGCAGCGCTGACAGGGATACTAACTATGGCTACACCTTC

v_call: TRBV7-9
d_call: -
clone_size: -
cdr3_length: 17
j_call: TRBJ2-3
cdr3_aa: CASSLVSRSGRADTQYF
cdr3_nt: TGTGCCAGCAGCTTAGTTTCGAGGTCGGGAAGGGCAGATACGCAGTATTTT

v_call: TRBV7-8
d_call: -
clone_size: few
cdr3_length: 14
j_call: TRBJ2-1
cdr3_aa: CASSIAHLNNEQFF
cdr3_nt: TGTGCCAGCAGCATTGCACATCTGAACAATGAGCAGTTCTTC

v_call: TRBV20-1
d_call: -
clone_size: few
cdr3_length: 15
j_call: TRBJ2-1
cdr3_aa: CSARGELISYNEQFF
cdr3_nt: TGCAGTGCTAGAGGGGAGCTGATCTCCTACAATGAGCAGTTCTTC

v_call: TRBV20-1
d_call: -
clone_size: -
cdr3_length: 15
j_call: TRBJ2-1
cdr3_aa: CSARGGSWPRYEQFF
cdr3_nt: TGCAGTGCTAGAGGAGGTAGTTGGCCCCGCTATGAGCAGTTCTTC

v_call: TRBV7-2
d_call: -
clone_size: many
cdr3_length: 13
j_call: TRBJ1-5
cdr3_aa: CASSYGVNQPQHF
cdr3_nt: TGTGCCAGCAGCTACGGAGTTAATCAGCCCCAGCATTTT

v_call: TRBV7-2
d_call: -
clone_size: many
cdr3_length: 14
j_call: TRBJ2-7
cdr3_aa: CASSLGISSYEQYF
cdr3_nt: TGTGCCAGCAGCTTAGGGATTTCCTCCTACGAGCAGTACTTC

v_call: TRBV20-1
d_call: TRBD1
clone_size: few
cdr3_length: 12
j_call: TRBJ1-5
cdr3_aa: CSATGDSQPQHF
cdr3_nt: TGCAGTGCTACAGGGGACAGTCAGCCCCAGCATTTT

v_call: TRBV12-3/TRBV12-4
d_call: -
clone_size: -
cdr3_length: 12
j_call: TRBJ1-1
cdr3_aa: CASALGGTEAFF
cdr3_nt: TGTGCCAGCGCCCTAGGAGGCACTGAAGCTTTCTTT

v_call: TRBV5-5
d_call: -
clone_size: -
cdr3_length: 13
j_call: TRBJ2-3
cdr3_aa: CASSQLTTDTQYF
cdr3_nt: TGTGCCAGCAGCCAATTAACAACAGATACGCAGTATTTT

v_call: TRBV6-6
d_call: -
clone_size: -
cdr3_length: 12
j_call: TRBJ1-4
cdr3_aa: CASSYDREKLFF
cdr3_nt: TGTGCCAGCAGTTACGACAGGGAAAAACTGTTTTTT

v_call: TRBV7-2
d_call: TRBD1
clone_size: -
cdr3_length: 15
j_call: TRBJ1-4
cdr3_aa: CASSPPDRGDEKLFF
cdr3_nt: TGTGCCAGCAGTCCACCAGACAGGGGTGATGAAAAACTGTTTTTT

v_call: TRBV7-7
d_call: -
clone_size: once
cdr3_length: 16
j_call: TRBJ1-4
cdr3_aa: CASSPPWGDSNEKLFF
cdr3_nt: TGTGCCAGCAGTCCACCCTGGGGGGACTCCAATGAAAAACTGTTTTTT

v_call: TRBV11-2
d_call: -
clone_size: few
cdr3_length: 11
j_call: TRBJ1-2
cdr3_aa: CASSVTVGYTF
cdr3_nt: TGTGCCAGCAGCGTCACCGTAGGCTACACCTTC

v_call: TRBV27
d_call: TRBD1
clone_size: -
cdr3_length: 14
j_call: TRBJ1-1
cdr3_aa: CASSFLGQGSRAFF
cdr3_nt: TGTGCCAGCAGTTTCCTCGGACAGGGTAGCAGGGCTTTCTTT

v_call: TRBV14
d_call: -
clone_size: many
cdr3_length: 15
j_call: TRBJ1-1
cdr3_aa: CASSQVRGRGTEAFF
cdr3_nt: TGTGCCAGCAGCCAAGTGCGGGGCCGCGGCACTGAAGCTTTCTTT

v_call: TRBV18
d_call: -
clone_size: -
cdr3_length: 14
j_call: TRBJ1-5
cdr3_aa: CASSPLGGNQPQHF
cdr3_nt: TGTGCCAGCTCACCATTGGGGGGCAATCAGCCCCAGCATTTT

v_call: TRBV11-3
d_call: TRBD2
clone_size: few
cdr3_length: 16
j_call: TRBJ2-1
cdr3_aa: CASSPHDAAGGHEQFF
cdr3_nt: TGTGCCAGCAGCCCCCATGACGCAGCGGGGGGGCATGAGCAGTTCTTC

v_call: TRBV3-1
d_call: TRBD1
clone_size: -
cdr3_length: 16
j_call: TRBJ2-7
cdr3_aa: CASSQEYQLDRVEQYF
cdr3_nt: TGTGCCAGCAGCCAAGAATACCAGTTGGACAGGGTGGAGCAGTACTTC

v_call: TRBV7-8
d_call: TRBD2
clone_size: few
cdr3_length: 15
j_call: TRBJ2-1
cdr3_aa: CASSLRLAGENEQFF
cdr3_nt: TGTGCCAGCAGCCTTCGACTAGCGGGGGAAAATGAGCAGTTCTTC

v_call: TRBV7-6
d_call: TRBD2
clone_size: -
cdr3_length: 17
j_call: TRBJ2-2
cdr3_aa: CASTQLGGSGNTGELFF
cdr3_nt: TGTGCCAGCACTCAACTCGGGGGGAGCGGGAACACCGGGGAGCTGTTTTTT

v_call: TRBV10-3
d_call: -
clone_size: many
cdr3_length: 13
j_call: TRBJ1-5
cdr3_aa: CATSQGTNQPQHF
cdr3_nt: TGTGCCACCTCTCAGGGTACCAATCAGCCCCAGCATTTT

v_call: TRBV5-8
d_call: -
clone_size: -
cdr3_length: 13
j_call: TRBJ2-5
cdr3_aa: CAISPGQMETQYF
cdr3_nt: TGTGCCATCAGCCCTGGACAGATGGAGACCCAGTACTTC

v_call: TRBV6-1
d_call: -
clone_size: -
cdr3_length: 14
j_call: TRBJ2-7
cdr3_aa: CASGDTGTSYEQYF
cdr3_nt: TGTGCCAGCGGTGATACCGGGACATCCTACGAGCAGTACTTC

v_call: TRBV6-5
d_call: -
clone_size: -
cdr3_length: 15
j_call: TRBJ2-6
cdr3_aa: CASSSWQGGTNVLTF
cdr3_nt: TGTGCCAGCAGTTCTTGGCAGGGGGGAACCAACGTCCTGACTTTC

v_call: TRBV12-3/TRBV12-4
d_call: TRBD1
clone_size: few
cdr3_length: 16
j_call: TRBJ1-1
cdr3_aa: CASTNNQGARDTEAFF
cdr3_nt: TGTGCCAGCACCAACAATCAGGGGGCAAGGGACACTGAAGCTTTCTTT

v_call: TRBV11-2
d_call: -
clone_size: -
cdr3_length: 13
j_call: TRBJ2-3
cdr3_aa: CAVQGIIADTQYF
cdr3_nt: TGTGCCGTGCAGGGAATTATCGCAGATACGCAGTATTTT

v_call: TRBV12-3/TRBV12-4
d_call: TRBD2
clone_size: -
cdr3_length: 15
j_call: TRBJ2-1
cdr3_aa: CASSISGTSYNEQFF
cdr3_nt: TGTGCCAGCAGTATTAGCGGGACCTCCTACAATGAGCAGTTCTTC

v_call: TRBV7-2
d_call: TRBD2
clone_size: few
cdr3_length: 15
j_call: TRBJ2-1
cdr3_aa: CASSSPGLAKNEQFF
cdr3_nt: TGTGCCAGCAGCTCCCCGGGACTAGCTAAAAATGAGCAGTTCTTC

v_call: TRBV20-1
d_call: -
clone_size: -
cdr3_length: 15
j_call: TRBJ2-5
cdr3_aa: CCASTQTANLRTQYF
cdr3_nt: TGCTGTGCTTCCACCCAGACAGCCAACCTTCGTACCCAGTACTTC

v_call: TRBV5-6
d_call: TRBD2
clone_size: -
cdr3_length: 15
j_call: TRBJ2-7
cdr3_aa: CASSSPSGVVYEQYF
cdr3_nt: TGTGCCAGCAGCTCACCTAGCGGGGTTGTCTACGAGCAGTACTTC

v_call: TRBV5-5
d_call: -
clone_size: few
cdr3_length: 12
j_call: TRBJ2-1
cdr3_aa: CASSRDSPEQFF
cdr3_nt: TGTGCCAGCAGCCGAGACAGTCCTGAGCAGTTCTTC

v_call: TRBV5-1
d_call: TRBD1
clone_size: many
cdr3_length: 15
j_call: TRBJ1-1
cdr3_aa: CASSDRGKSNTEAFF
cdr3_nt: TGCGCCAGCAGCGACAGGGGGAAGTCGAACACTGAAGCTTTCTTT

v_call: TRBV20-1
d_call: -
clone_size: -
cdr3_length: 14
j_call: TRBJ1-5
cdr3_aa: CSADRMDGNQPQHF
cdr3_nt: TGCAGTGCCGACCGGATGGATGGCAATCAGCCCCAGCATTTT

v_call: TRBV29-1
d_call: TRBD1
clone_size: few
cdr3_length: 15
j_call: TRBJ2-2
cdr3_aa: CSVAGTAANTGELFF
cdr3_nt: TGCAGCGTCGCAGGGACAGCCGCGAACACCGGGGAGCTGTTTTTT

v_call: TRBV3-1
d_call: -
clone_size: few
cdr3_length: 13
j_call: TRBJ2-2
cdr3_aa: CASSQDLTGELFF
cdr3_nt: TGTGCCAGCAGCCAAGATTTGACCGGGGAGCTGTTTTTT

v_call: TRBV18
d_call: -
clone_size: few
cdr3_length: 13
j_call: TRBJ1-6
cdr3_aa: CASTPGENSPLHF
cdr3_nt: TGTGCCAGCACCCCCGGGGAGAATTCACCCCTCCACTTT

v_call: TRBV18
d_call: TRBD1
clone_size: -
cdr3_length: 14
j_call: TRBJ2-7
cdr3_aa: CASSSSGQGLEQYF
cdr3_nt: TGTGCCAGCTCAAGCTCGGGACAGGGGCTCGAGCAGTACTTC

v_call: TRBV12-3/TRBV12-4
d_call: -
clone_size: few
cdr3_length: 13
j_call: TRBJ2-7
cdr3_aa: CASSFGHQSEQYF
cdr3_nt: TGTGCCAGCAGTTTTGGACACCAGTCCGAGCAGTACTTC

v_call: TRBV20-1
d_call: TRBD1
clone_size: few
cdr3_length: 14
j_call: TRBJ1-1
cdr3_aa: CSARDHRGVTEAFF
cdr3_nt: TGCAGTGCTAGAGATCACAGGGGAGTCACTGAAGCTTTCTTT

v_call: TRBV9
d_call: TRBD1
clone_size: -
cdr3_length: 14
j_call: TRBJ2-4
cdr3_aa: CASSVDPGGFIQYF
cdr3_nt: TGTGCCAGCAGCGTAGACCCAGGGGGCTTCATTCAGTACTTC

v_call: TRBV7-8
d_call: -
clone_size: -
cdr3_length: 16
j_call: TRBJ2-3
cdr3_aa: CASTQRAGISTDTQYF
cdr3_nt: TGTGCCAGCACTCAGAGGGCAGGCATAAGCACAGATACGCAGTATTTT

v_call: TRBV6-1
d_call: TRBD1
clone_size: -
cdr3_length: 15
j_call: TRBJ1-5
cdr3_aa: CASRSMTGEHQPQHF
cdr3_nt: TGTGCCAGCAGGTCTATGACAGGGGAGCATCAGCCCCAGCATTTT

v_call: TRBV20-1
d_call: -
clone_size: few
cdr3_length: 13
j_call: TRBJ1-2
cdr3_aa: CSASPGEHYGYTF
cdr3_nt: TGCAGTGCTAGCCCAGGGGAGCACTATGGCTACACCTTC

v_call: TRBV7-7
d_call: -
clone_size: few
cdr3_length: 15
j_call: TRBJ2-3
cdr3_aa: CASSPGTIIGDTQYF
cdr3_nt: TGTGCCAGCAGCCCGGGGACAATTATTGGAGATACGCAGTATTTT

v_call: TRBV6-5
d_call: -
clone_size: few
cdr3_length: 18
j_call: TRBJ2-3
cdr3_aa: CASSYSPFFRGAGDTQYF
cdr3_nt: TGTGCCAGCAGTTACTCTCCCTTTTTCCGGGGGGCAGGGGATACGCAGTATTTT